The 17 T cell receptor beta chains below were found in one sample sequenced in a study of blood T cells in healthy people across ages. Sample-barcoded 5' priming and a J-beta primer mix drove a second PCR of roughly 7 to 11 cycles. In TCRdb, the 5' RACE reads were re-called with MiXCR into one record per CDR3 protein. Altogether roughly 680,000 distinct CDR3 sequences are present, 40% to 65% being singletons, with the ten largest covering about 13%. Sequences were obtained from blood. These receptors originate from a woman of 80 years or more in good health.

The chain couples TRBV7-2 to TRBJ2-3, with TRBD2 matching 11 bases. Trimming took 5 bases from V and 7 from J; bases not matched to a gene: 5. The V gene's germline CDR1 is SGHTA and CDR2 FQGNSA. The CDR3 extends over 14 amino acids. As DNA, the CDR3 is TGTGCCAGCAGCCCCAGACTAGCGGGGAATACGCAGTATTTT. Amino acids: CASSPRLAGNTQYF.

In this sample, this clonotype turned up once. The chain recombines TRBV25-1 with TRBJ2-6; the match to TRBD2 covers 10 bases. Germline V gene lookup returns CDR1 MGHDK and CDR2 SYGVNS. The CDR3 contains 19 residues. V dropped 1 base and J dropped 2; count of bases not matched to a gene: 8. The CDR3 here is CASSEWNSGGSTGANVLTF. The CDR3 DNA follows: TGTGCCAGCAGTGAATGGAATAGCGGGGGGTCCACTGGGGCCAACGTCCTGACTTTC.

The chain links TRBV6-5 to TRBJ2-2; D may match TRBD1 or TRBD2 (7 bases each). V was clipped by 6 bases and J by 4 bases, with 15 bases between them. The CDR3 loop spans 15 amino acids. Germline V gene lookup returns CDR1 MNHEY and CDR2 SVGAGI. CDR3 nucleotide sequence: TGTGCCAGCAGCCGCAGGGGGGGGCCCACCGGGGAGCTGTTTTTT. Translating gives CASSRRGGPTGELFF.

This clonotype turned up a few times. The V call is TRBV12-3 or TRBV12-4, the J call TRBJ2-5, with 8 positions matching TRBD1. CDR3 size: 14 residues. J gave up 6 bases and V 3 bases, and 6 bases lay outside the gene matches. The CDR3 region has the DNA TGTGCCAGCAGTTTCGGGCAGGGGGCAAAGACCCAGTACTTC. It translates to CASSFGQGAKTQYF.

The rearrangement links TRBV7-9 to TRBJ2-7, with D perhaps given as TRBD1 or TRBD2 (5 bases each). Between the trimmed V and J ends, which lost 10 bases and 5 bases, there was a span of 18 bases. CDR3 length: 13 amino acids. The germline V gene encodes CDR1 SEHNR and CDR2 FQNEAQ (reference sequence). Written as DNA, the CDR3 is TGTGCCACCACTATGGGGGTGGGTGACGAGCAGTACTTC. This gives the protein CATTMGVGDEQYF.

This clonotype showed up many times. CDR3 nucleotide sequence: TGCGCCAGCAGAGAACCCAAGGACAAAGGCACAGATACGCAGTATTTT. It specifies CASREPKDKGTDTQYF. V usage is TRBV5-1 and J usage is TRBJ2-3; a possible D gene is TRBD1 (5 bases). CDR3 length: 16 residues. Trimming removed 5 bases at V and 1 base at J, with 17 bases between. Germline V gives CDR1 SGHRS, CDR2 YFSETQ.

This clonotype has at least ten counts. The chain recombines TRBV2 with TRBJ2-2; D might be TRBD1 (5 bases). From germline, CDR1 is SNHLY and CDR2 FYNNEI. The V and J ends lost 6 bases and 7 bases respectively, with 9 bases between them. This CDR3 comprises 12 residues. CDR3 sequence (DNA): TGTGCCAGCAGACCAGGGTACGGGGAGCTGTTTTTT. This sequence encodes CASRPGYGELFF.

The chain uses TRBV18 and TRBJ2-7, with D perhaps matching TRBD1 (6 bases). Near its end, the DNA agrees better with TRBJ2-5, so the J call may be wrong. This CDR3 has 14 amino acids. Germline CDR1 and CDR2: KGHSH and LQKENI. The CDR3 loop reads CASSPGQIHETQYF. DNA for the CDR3: TGTGCCAGCTCACCAGGACAGATCCATGAGACCCAGTACTTC.

This rearrangement joins TRBV20-1 to TRBJ2-1; TRBD2 agrees at 10 bases. Losses at the gene ends were 6 bases for V and 9 bases for J; bases not matched to a gene: 8. The germline gives CDR1 DFQATT, CDR2 SNEGSKA (reference sequence). This CDR3 has 13 residues. CDR3 loop: CSAAGTSVSEQFF. CDR3 coding DNA: TGCAGTGCAGCCGGGACTAGCGTTAGTGAGCAGTTCTTC.

CDR3 region: CSASLARRTSYEQYF. In DNA form, the CDR3 reads TGCAGTGCTAGTTTAGCTCGGCGGACCTCCTACGAGCAGTACTTC. This chain connects TRBV20-1 to TRBJ2-7; D unresolved. CDR1 is DFQATT and CDR2 is SNEGSKA in the germline V gene (reference sequence). The CDR3 totals 15 residues. Trimming removed 3 bases from V and 0 bases from J, with 15 bases in between.

In its sample, this clonotype was seen a few times. The genes are TRBV28 and TRBJ1-2, with a possible D match to TRBD1 (6 bases). The CDR3 runs to 12 residues. Germline V gives CDR1 MDHEN, CDR2 SYDVKM. V lost 8 bases, J lost 4 bases, and 11 bases lay in between. The CDR3 loop is CASLQGSYGYTF. As DNA, the CDR3 is TGTGCCAGCCTACAGGGTAGCTATGGCTACACCTTC.

About this clonotype itself: This clone may be a read error of a much larger clone one base away. V usage is TRBV20-1 and J usage is TRBJ1-4; the D gene is possibly TRBD1 (6 bases). The length of the CDR3 is 14 residues. CDR1 and CDR2 (germline): DFQATT, SNEGSKA (reference sequence). The chain's CDR3 is CSATPDSRNEELFF. The CDR3 nucleotides are TGCAGTGCTACCCCGGACAGTCGGAATGAAGAACTGTTTTTT.

V usage is TRBV20-1 and J usage is TRBJ1-5, with 8 bases identical to TRBD1. Germline CDR1 and CDR2: DFQATT and SNEGSKA (reference sequence). V was clipped by 3 bases and J by 4 bases; unmatched bases: 5. This CDR3 region has 14 residues. Here the CDR3 DNA reads TGCAGTGCTAGGGAGAGGACAGGGAATCAGCCCCAGCATTTT. As protein: CSARERTGNQPQHF.

The chain carries TRBV11-2 and TRBJ2-7, with D uncertain. The DNA matches TRBJ2-5 better at its end, which makes the J call doubtful. This CDR3 has 14 amino acids. Looked up from germline, CDR1 is SGHAT and CDR2 is FQNNGV. The CDR3 region has the DNA TGTGCCAGCAGCTTAGCTGTAGGGCCGGAGACCCAGTACTTC. It encodes CASSLAVGPETQYF.

The rearrangement uses TRBV29-1 and TRBJ2-3, with D possibly matching TRBD2 (5 bases). V lost 5 bases and J lost 1, with 10 bases in between. The CDR3 sequence is 13 residues long. Germline V gene sequence: CDR1 SQVTM, CDR2 ANQGSEA. The CDR3 loop is CSVRGLGTDTQYF. DNA of the CDR3: TGCAGCGTTCGGGGTCTGGGCACAGATACGCAGTATTTT.

The V and J genes are TRBV4-3 and TRBJ2-7; TRBD1 might be the D (6 bases). Germline assignment: CDR1 LGHNA and CDR2 YSLEER. The length of the CDR3 is 16 residues. Between the trimmed V and J ends, which lost 0 bases and 0 bases, there was a span of 12 bases. Here the CDR3 DNA reads TGCGCCAGCAGCCAAGATCCAGGGGCAAGCTCCTACGAGCAGTACTTC. Encoded protein: CASSQDPGASSYEQYF.

This clonotype has more than one count but fewer than ten. The chain employs TRBV5-1 and TRBJ2-1; D is undetermined. This CDR3 spans 12 amino acids. Germline CDR1 is SGHRS and CDR2 is YFSETQ. The V gene lost 2 bases and the J gene lost 7 bases, with 7 bases spanning the gap. This chain's CDR3 is CASSFGSNEQFF. Here the CDR3 DNA reads TGCGCCAGCAGCTTTGGGTCGAATGAGCAGTTCTTC.